This record covers a single T cell receptor beta chain. These data originate in a study of cytomegalovirus exposure and HLA in healthy donors. Some clones are missing from TCRdb's copy, which holds only in-frame ones; the method was immunoSEQ multiplex PCR. The sample lists some 70,000 clones; around 85% were seen once. The sequencing input was PBMCs. The source of this sequence is a young man in good health and CMV-seronegative.

The CDR3 DNA sequence: TGTGCCAGCAGCTCCCAACTCCATGGGACTAGCGGGAGGAGTCGCTACGAGCAGTTCTTC. Its protein is CASSSQLHGTSGRSRYEQFF. The J gene is TRBJ2-1, the V gene TRBV9; 15 positions match TRBD2. V lost 4 bases and J lost 10; bases outside the gene matches: 21. Germline CDR1 and CDR2: SGDLS and YYNGEE. The CDR3 sequence is 20 residues long.